This TCR beta chain was identified during a study of T cell responses to AZD1222 COVID-19 vaccine. TCRdb's table, derived via immunoSEQ multiplex PCR, lists solely in-frame clones and lacks some. The table has some 130,000 clones, about 89% seen once. The CDR3 sequence is 19 residues long. Pooled in the analysis were second doses at about 4 or about 12 weeks. V gene TRBV21-1 combines with J gene TRBJ1-6. TRBV21-1 is assigned pseudogene status. The TCR comes from an adult who received the AZD1222 COVID-19 vaccine. Sequenced here: peripheral blood, sampled 28 days after the second AZD1222 dose. The DNA of the CDR3 is TGTGCCAGCAGCAAAAGGGACCCGTATAGGGCGGACCAAAATTCACCCCTCCACTTT. Translating gives CASSKRDPYRADQNSPLHF.